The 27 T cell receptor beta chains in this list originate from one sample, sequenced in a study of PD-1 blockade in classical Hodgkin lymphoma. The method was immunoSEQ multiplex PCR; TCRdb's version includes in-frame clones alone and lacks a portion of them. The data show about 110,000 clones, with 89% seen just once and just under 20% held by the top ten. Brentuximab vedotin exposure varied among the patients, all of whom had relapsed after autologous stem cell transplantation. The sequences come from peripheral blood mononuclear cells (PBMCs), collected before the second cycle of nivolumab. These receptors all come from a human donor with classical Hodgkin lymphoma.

The CDR3 sequence is CASSPHPRLFQETQYF. In nucleotides, the CDR3 is TGTGCCAGCAGCCCACACCCCCGACTCTTTCAAGAGACCCAGTACTTC. V is TRBV9 and J is TRBJ2-5; D remains ambiguous. Germline CDR1 SGDLS, CDR2 YYNGEE. Trimming removed 4 bases from V and 2 bases from J, with 18 bases in between. The CDR3 has 16 residues.

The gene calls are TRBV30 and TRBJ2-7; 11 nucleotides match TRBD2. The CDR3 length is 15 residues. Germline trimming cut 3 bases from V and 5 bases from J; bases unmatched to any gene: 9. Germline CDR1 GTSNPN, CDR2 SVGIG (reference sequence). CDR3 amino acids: CAWSEQTSGTHEQYF. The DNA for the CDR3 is TGTGCCTGGAGCGAGCAGACTAGCGGGACACACGAGCAGTACTTC.

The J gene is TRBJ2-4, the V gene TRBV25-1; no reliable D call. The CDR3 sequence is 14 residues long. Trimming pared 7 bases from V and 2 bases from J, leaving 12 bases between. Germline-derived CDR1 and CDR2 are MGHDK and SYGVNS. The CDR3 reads CASIGFGPKNIQYF. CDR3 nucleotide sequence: TGTGCCAGCATAGGCTTTGGACCCAAAAACATTCAGTACTTC.

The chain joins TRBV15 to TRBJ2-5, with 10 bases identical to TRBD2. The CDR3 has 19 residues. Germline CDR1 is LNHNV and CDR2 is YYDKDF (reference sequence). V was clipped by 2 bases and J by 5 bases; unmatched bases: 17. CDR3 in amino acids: CATSRSPPGLASRGETQYF. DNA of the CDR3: TGTGCCACCAGCAGATCACCTCCGGGACTAGCGTCAAGGGGGGAGACCCAGTACTTC.

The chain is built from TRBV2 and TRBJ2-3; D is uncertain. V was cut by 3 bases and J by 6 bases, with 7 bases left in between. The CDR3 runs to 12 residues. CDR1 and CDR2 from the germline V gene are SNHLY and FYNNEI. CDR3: CASSEVGDTQYF. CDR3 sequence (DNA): TGTGCCAGCAGTGAGGTGGGCGATACGCAGTATTTT. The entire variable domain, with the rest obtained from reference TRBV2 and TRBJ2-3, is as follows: EPEVTQTPSHQVTQMGQEVILRCVPISNHLYFYWYRQILGQKVEFLVSFYNNEISEKSEIFDDQFSVERPDGSNFTLKIRSTKLEDSAMYFCASSEVGDTQYFGPGTRLTVL.

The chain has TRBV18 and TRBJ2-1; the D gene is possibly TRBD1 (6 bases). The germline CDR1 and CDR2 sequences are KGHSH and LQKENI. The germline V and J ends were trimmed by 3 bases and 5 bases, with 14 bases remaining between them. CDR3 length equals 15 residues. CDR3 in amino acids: CASSPDRPLNNEQFF. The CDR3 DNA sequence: TGTGCCAGCTCACCGGACAGACCGTTAAACAATGAGCAGTTCTTC.

This CDR3 reads CASSSGLAGGEQYF. The CDR3 DNA sequence: TGCGCCAGCAGCTCGGGACTAGCGGGAGGCGAGCAGTACTTC. J is TRBJ2-7 and V is TRBV5-1, with 15 nucleotides matching TRBD2. V was pared by 3 bases and J by 6 bases, with 1 base of the junction left unmatched. This CDR3 is 14 amino acids long. Germline V lookup: CDR1 SGHRS, CDR2 YFSETQ. The variable domain in full, with the rest retrieved from reference TRBV5-1 and TRBJ2-7, is KAGVTQTPRYLIKTRGQQVTLSCSPISGHRSVSWYQQTPGQGLQFLFEYFSETQRNKGNFPGRFSGRQFSNSRSEMNVSTLELGDSALYLCASSSGLAGGEQYFGPGTRLTVT.

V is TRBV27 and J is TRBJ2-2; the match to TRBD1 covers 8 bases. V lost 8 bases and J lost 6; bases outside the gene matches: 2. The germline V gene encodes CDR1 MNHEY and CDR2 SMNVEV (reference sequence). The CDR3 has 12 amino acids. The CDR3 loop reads CASSGGSGELFF. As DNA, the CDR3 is TGTGCCAGCTCAGGGGGCTCCGGGGAGCTGTTTTTT.

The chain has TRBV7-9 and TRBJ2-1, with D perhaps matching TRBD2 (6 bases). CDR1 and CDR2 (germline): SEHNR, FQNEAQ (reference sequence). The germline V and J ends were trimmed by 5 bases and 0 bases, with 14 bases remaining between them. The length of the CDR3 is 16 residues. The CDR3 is CASSLEGLSSYNEQFF. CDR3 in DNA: TGTGCCAGCAGCCTAGAGGGACTCAGCTCCTACAATGAGCAGTTCTTC.

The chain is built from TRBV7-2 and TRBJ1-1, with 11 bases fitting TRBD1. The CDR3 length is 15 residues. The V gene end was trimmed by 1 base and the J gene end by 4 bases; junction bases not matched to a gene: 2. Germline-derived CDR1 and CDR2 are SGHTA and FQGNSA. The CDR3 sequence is CASSLGDRGGTEAFF. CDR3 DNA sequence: TGTGCCAGCAGCTTAGGGGACAGGGGGGGCACTGAAGCTTTCTTT.

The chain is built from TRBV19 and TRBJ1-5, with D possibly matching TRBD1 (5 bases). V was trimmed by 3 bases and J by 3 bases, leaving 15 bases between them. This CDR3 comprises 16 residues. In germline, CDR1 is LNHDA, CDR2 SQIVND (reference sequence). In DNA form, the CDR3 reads TGTGCCAGTAGTATCGGTGTGTGGGGGGTCAATCAGCCCCAGCATTTT. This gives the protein CASSIGVWGVNQPQHF.

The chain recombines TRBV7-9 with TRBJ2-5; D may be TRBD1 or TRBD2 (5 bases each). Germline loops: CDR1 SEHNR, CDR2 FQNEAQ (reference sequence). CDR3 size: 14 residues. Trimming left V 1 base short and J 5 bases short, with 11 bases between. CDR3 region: CASSLVGTGETQYF. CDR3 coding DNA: TGTGCCAGCAGCTTAGTTGGGACCGGGGAGACCCAGTACTTC.

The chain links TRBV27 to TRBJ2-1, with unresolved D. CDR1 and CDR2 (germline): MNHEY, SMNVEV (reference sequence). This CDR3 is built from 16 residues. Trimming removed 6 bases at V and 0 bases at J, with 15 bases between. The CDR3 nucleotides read TGTGCCAGCAGCCTTCTTTTGCTTAGCTCCTACAATGAGCAGTTCTTC. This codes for CASSLLLLSSYNEQFF.

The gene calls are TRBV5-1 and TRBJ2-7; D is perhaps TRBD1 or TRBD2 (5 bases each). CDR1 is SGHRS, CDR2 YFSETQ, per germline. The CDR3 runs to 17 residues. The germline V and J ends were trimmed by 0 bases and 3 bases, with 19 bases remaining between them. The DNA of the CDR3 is TGCGCCAGCAGCTTGGCCCCTCTAAGTGGGGGATTCTACGAGCAGTACTTC. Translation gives CASSLAPLSGGFYEQYF.

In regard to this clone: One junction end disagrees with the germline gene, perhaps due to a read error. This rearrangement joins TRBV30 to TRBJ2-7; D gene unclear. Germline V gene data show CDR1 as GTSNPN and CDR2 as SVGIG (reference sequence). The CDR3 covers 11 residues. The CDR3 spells CAWDNSASRFF. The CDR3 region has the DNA TGTGCCTGGGATAACTCAGCAAGCAGGTTCTTC.

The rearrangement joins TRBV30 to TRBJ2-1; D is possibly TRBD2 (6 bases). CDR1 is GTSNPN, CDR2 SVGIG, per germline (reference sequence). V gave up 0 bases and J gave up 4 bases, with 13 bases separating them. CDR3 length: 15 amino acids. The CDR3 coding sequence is TGTGCCTGGAGTGTTGGGACTGCCCCTTACAATGAGCAGTTCTTC. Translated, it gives CAWSVGTAPYNEQFF.

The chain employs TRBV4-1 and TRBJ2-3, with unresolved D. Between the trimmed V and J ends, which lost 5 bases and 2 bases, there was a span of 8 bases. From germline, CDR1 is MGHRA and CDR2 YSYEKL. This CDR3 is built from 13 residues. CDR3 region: CASSLRYTDTQYF. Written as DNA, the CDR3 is TGCGCCAGCAGCTTGAGGTACACAGATACGCAGTATTTT.

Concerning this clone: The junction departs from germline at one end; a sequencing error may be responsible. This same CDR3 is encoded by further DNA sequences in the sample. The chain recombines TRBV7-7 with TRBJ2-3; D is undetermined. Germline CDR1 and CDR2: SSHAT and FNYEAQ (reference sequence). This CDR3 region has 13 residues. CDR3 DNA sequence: TGTGCCAGCAGCTTAGATGATCGGTACACGCAATATTTT. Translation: CASSLDDRYTQYF.

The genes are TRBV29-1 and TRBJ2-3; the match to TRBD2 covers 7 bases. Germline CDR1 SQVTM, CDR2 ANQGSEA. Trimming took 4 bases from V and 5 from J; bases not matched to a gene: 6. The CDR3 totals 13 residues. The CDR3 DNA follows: TGCAGCGTTGCGGGGAGGGCCAGAGATACGCAGTATTTT. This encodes CSVAGRARDTQYF.

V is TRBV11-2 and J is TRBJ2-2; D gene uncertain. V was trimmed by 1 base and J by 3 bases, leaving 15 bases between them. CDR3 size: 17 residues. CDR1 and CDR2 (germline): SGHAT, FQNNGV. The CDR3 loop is CASSLGVAAVHTGELFF. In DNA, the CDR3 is TGTGCCAGCAGCTTAGGAGTCGCGGCGGTGCACACCGGGGAGCTGTTTTTT.

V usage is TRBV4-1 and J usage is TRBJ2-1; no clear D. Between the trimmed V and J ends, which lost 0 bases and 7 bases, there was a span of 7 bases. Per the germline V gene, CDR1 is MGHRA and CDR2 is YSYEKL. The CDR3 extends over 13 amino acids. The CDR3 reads CASSQDHLNEQFF. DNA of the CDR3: TGCGCCAGCAGCCAAGATCATCTTAATGAGCAGTTCTTC.

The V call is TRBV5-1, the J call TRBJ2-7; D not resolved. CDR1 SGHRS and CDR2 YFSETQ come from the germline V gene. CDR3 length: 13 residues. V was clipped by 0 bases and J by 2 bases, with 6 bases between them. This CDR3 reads CASSLGPTYEQYF. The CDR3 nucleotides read TGCGCCAGCAGCTTGGGCCCGACCTACGAGCAGTACTTC.

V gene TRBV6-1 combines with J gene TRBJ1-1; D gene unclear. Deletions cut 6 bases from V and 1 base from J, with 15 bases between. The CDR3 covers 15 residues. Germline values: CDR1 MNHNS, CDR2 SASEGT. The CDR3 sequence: CASRDYFSGNTEAFF. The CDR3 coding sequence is TGTGCCAGCAGAGACTACTTCAGCGGGAACACTGAAGCTTTCTTT.

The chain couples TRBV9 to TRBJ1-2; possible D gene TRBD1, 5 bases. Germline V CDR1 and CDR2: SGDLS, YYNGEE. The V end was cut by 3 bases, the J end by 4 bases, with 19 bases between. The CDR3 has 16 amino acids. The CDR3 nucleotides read TGTGCCAGCAGCGATCCCCGGGGGGGGGTTTTCTATGGCTACACCTTC. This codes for CASSDPRGGVFYGYTF. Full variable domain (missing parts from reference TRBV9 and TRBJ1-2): DSGVTQTPKHLITATGQRVTLRCSPRSGDLSVYWYQQSLDQGLQFLIQYYNGEERAKGNILERFSAQQFPDLHSELNLSSLELGDSALYFCASSDPRGGVFYGYTFGSGTRLTVV.

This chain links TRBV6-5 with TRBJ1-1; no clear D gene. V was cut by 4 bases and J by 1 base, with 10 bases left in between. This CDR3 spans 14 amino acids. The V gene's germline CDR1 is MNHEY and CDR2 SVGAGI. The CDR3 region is CASSFGPPNTEAFF. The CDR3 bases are TGTGCCAGCAGTTTCGGGCCTCCGAACACTGAAGCTTTCTTT.

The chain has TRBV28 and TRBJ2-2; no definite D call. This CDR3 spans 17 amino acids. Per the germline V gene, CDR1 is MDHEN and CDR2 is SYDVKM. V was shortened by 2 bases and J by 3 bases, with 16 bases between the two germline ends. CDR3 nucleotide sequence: TGTGCCAGCAGTTTAAACCGACCGACCCTTTACACCGGGGAGCTGTTTTTT. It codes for CASSLNRPTLYTGELFF.

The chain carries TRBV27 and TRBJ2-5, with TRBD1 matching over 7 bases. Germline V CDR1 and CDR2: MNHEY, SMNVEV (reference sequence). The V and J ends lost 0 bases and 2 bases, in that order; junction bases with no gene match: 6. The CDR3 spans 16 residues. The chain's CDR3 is CASSLSGYRGQETQYF. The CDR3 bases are TGTGCCAGCAGTTTATCGGGGTACAGGGGACAAGAGACCCAGTACTTC.